This TCR beta chain was identified during a study of T cell changes during pregnancy in multiple sclerosis. Only in-frame clones appear in the TCRdb table, and some are missing; sequencing was by immunoSEQ multiplex PCR. The data show approximately 79,000 clones, around nine tenths seen once. Germline trimming cut 4 bases from V and 4 bases from J; bases unmatched to any gene: 5. There are 16 residues in the CDR3. CDR1 is SGHKS and CDR2 is YYEKEE in the germline V gene (reference sequence). Sequences were derived from CD4+ T cells from peripheral blood mononuclear cells, sampled before pregnancy. This receptor was obtained from a female donor with multiple sclerosis, enrolled in a pregnancy study. This chain joins TRBV5-5 and TRBJ2-3; 14 bases are shared with TRBD2. CDR3 nucleotides: TGTGCCAGCAGCGCAGGGACTAGCGGGAGAGCAGATACGCAGTATTTT. This gives the protein CASSAGTSGRADTQYF.